The source of this T cell receptor beta chain is a study of graft-versus-host responses after intestinal transplantation. Study-wide context: Those transplanted obtained multivisceral, liver-intestinal, or isolated intestinal grafts.

TCRdb's table, derived via immunoSEQ multiplex PCR, lists solely in-frame clones and lacks some. Here the sample spans about 38,000 clones, over 80% being singletons. CDR1 MNHEY and CDR2 SVGAGI come from the germline V gene. With 8 bases clipped from V and 5 bases from J, the junction kept 9 bases outside the gene matches. The CDR3 is made up of 13 amino acids. Sequenced here: PBMCs, sampled around 1,000 days after transplant. This sequence originates from a human patient who received an intestinal transplant, so some T cells may come from the graft donor. The J gene is TRBJ2-7, the V gene TRBV6-5, with TRBD1 matching 7 bases. CDR3 coding DNA: TGTGCCAGCTCAAGGACAGGTCACGACGAGCAGTACTTC. Translation: CASSRTGHDEQYF.